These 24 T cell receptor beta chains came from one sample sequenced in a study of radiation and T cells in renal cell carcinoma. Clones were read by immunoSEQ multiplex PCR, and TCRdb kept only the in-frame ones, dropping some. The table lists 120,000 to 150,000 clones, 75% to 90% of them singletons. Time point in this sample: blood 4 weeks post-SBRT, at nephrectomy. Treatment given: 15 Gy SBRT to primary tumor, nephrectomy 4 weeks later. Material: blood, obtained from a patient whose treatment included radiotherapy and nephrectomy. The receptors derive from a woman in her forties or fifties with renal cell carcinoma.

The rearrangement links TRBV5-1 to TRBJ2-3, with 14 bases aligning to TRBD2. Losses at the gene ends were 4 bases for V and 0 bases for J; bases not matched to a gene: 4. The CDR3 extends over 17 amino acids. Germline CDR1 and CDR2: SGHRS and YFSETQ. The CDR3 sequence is CASSQGLAGVSTDTQYF. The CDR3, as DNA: TGCGCCAGCAGCCAGGGACTAGCGGGGGTAAGCACAGATACGCAGTATTTT.

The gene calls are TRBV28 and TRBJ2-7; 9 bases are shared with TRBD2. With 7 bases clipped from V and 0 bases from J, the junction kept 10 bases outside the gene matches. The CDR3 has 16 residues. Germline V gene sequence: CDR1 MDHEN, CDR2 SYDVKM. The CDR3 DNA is TGTGCCAGCAACCATGGCGGGGGGGCCTCCTCCTACGAGCAGTACTTC. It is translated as CASNHGGGASSYEQYF.

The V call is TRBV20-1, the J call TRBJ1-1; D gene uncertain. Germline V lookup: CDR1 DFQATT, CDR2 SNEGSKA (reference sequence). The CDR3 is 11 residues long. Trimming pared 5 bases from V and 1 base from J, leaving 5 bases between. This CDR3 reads CSAHTNTEAFF. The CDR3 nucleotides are TGCAGTGCTCACACGAACACTGAAGCTTTCTTT.

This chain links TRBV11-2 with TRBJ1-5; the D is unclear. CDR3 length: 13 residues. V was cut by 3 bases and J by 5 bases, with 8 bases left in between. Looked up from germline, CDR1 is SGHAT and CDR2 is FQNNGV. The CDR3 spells CASSLEYYQPQHF. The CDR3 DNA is TGTGCCAGCAGCTTGGAGTATTATCAGCCCCAGCATTTT.

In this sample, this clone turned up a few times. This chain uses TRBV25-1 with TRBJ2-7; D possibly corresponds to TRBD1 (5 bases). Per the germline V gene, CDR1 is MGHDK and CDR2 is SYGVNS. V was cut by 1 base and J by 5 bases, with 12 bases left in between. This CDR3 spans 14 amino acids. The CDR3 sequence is CASSESGRVDEQYF. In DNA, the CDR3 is TGTGCCAGCAGTGAATCAGGCAGGGTGGACGAGCAGTACTTC.

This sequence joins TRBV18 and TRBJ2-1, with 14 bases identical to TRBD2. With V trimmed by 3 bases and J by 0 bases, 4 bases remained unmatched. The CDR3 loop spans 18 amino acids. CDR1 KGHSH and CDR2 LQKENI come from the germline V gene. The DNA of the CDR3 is TGTGCCAGCTCACCCGGGACTAGCGGGGGAGGCTCCTACAATGAGCAGTTCTTC. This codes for CASSPGTSGGGSYNEQFF.

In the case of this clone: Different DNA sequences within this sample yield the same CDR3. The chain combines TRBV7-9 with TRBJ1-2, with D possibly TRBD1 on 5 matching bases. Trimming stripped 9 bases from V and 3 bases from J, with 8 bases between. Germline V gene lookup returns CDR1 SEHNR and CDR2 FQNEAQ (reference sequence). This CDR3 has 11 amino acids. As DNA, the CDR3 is TGTGCCAGTCAGGGTGACTATGGCTACACCTTC. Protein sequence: CASQGDYGYTF.

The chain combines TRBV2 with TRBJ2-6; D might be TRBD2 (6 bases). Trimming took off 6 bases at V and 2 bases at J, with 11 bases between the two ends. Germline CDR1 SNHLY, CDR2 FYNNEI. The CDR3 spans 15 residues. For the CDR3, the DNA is TGTGCCAGCAGCCCAGGCGGGGCTGGGGCCAACGTCCTGACTTTC. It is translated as CASSPGGAGANVLTF. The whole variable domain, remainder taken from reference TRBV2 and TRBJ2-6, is EPEVTQTPSHQVTQMGQEVILRCVPISNHLYFYWYRQILGQKVEFLVSFYNNEISEKSEIFDDQFSVERPDGSNFTLKIRSTKLEDSAMYFCASSPGGAGANVLTFGAGSRLTVL.

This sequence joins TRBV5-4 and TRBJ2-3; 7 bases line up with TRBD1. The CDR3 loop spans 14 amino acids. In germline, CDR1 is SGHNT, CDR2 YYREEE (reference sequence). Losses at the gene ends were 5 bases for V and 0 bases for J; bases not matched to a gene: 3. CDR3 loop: CASRLQGSTDTQYF. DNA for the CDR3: TGTGCCAGCAGGTTACAGGGGAGCACAGATACGCAGTATTTT. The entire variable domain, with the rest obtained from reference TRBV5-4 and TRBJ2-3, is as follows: ETGVTQSPTHLIKTRGQQVTLRCSSQSGHNTVSWYQQALGQGPQFIFQYYREEENGRGNFPPRFSGLQFPNYSSELNVNALELDDSALYLCASRLQGSTDTQYFGPGTRLTVL.

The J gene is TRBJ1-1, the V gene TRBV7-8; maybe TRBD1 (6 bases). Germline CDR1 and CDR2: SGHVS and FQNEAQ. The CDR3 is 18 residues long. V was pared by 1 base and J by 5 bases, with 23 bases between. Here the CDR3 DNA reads TGTGCCAGCAGCTTAGTCCGGTTCCAGGGACAACGGGGTACTGAAGCTTTCTTT. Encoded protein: CASSLVRFQGQRGTEAFF.

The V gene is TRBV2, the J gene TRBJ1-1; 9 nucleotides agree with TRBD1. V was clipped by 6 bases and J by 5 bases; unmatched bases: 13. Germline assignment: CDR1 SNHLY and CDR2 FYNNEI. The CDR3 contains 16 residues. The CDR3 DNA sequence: TGTGCCAGCAGCCTCACAGGGGGCGCAGAGGGAACTGAAGCTTTCTTT. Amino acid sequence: CASSLTGGAEGTEAFF.

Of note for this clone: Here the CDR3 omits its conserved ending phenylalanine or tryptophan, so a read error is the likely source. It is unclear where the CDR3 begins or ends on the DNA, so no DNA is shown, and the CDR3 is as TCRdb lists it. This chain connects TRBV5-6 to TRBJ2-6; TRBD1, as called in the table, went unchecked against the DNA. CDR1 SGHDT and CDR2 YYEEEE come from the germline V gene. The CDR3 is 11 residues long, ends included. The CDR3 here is CASSFLGDTSV.

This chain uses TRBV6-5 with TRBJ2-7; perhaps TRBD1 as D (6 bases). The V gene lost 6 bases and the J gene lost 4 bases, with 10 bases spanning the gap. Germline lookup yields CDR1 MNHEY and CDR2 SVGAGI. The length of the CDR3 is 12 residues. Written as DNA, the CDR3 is TGTGCCAGCAGACAAACAGGGTACGAGCAGTACTTC. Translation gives CASRQTGYEQYF.

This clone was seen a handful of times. Written as DNA, the CDR3 is TGTGCCAGCTCACCAGAAAATGAAGCTTTCTTT. Protein sequence: CASSPENEAFF. This chain links TRBV18 with TRBJ1-1; no clear D. V was pared by 2 bases and J by 7 bases, with 5 bases between. The CDR3 loop spans 11 amino acids. CDR1 is KGHSH and CDR2 is LQKENI in the germline V gene.

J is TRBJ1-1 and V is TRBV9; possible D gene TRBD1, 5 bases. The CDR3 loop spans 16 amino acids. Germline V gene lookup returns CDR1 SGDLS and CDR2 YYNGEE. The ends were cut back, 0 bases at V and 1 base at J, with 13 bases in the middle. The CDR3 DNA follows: TGTGCCAGCAGCGTAGTAGTAGGCGGGGGGAACACTGAAGCTTTCTTT. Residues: CASSVVVGGGNTEAFF.

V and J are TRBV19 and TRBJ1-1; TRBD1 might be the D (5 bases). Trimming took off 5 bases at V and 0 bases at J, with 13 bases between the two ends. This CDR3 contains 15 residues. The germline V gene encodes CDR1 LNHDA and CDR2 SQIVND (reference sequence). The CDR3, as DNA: TGTGCCAGTAGTCCCAGGGCAGGGTTGAACACTGAAGCTTTCTTT. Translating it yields CASSPRAGLNTEAFF.

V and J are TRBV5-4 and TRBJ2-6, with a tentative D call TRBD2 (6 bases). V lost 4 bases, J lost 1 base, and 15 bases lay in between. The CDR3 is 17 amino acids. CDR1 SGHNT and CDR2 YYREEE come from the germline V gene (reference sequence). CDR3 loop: CASSRLASLSGANVLTF. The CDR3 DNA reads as TGTGCCAGCAGCCGGCTAGCGAGTCTTTCTGGGGCCAACGTCCTGACTTTC.

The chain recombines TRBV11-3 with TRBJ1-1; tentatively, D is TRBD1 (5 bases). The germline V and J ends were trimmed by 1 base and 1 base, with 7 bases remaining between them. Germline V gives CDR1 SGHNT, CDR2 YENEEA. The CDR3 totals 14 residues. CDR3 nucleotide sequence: TGTGCCAGCAGCTTAGGGGGACCGAACACTGAAGCTTTCTTT. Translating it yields CASSLGGPNTEAFF. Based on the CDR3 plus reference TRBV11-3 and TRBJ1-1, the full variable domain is EAGVVQSPRYKIIEKKQPVAFWCNPISGHNTLYWYLQNLGQGPELLIRYENEEAVDDSQLPKDRFSAERLKGVDSTLKIQPAELGDSAVYLCASSLGGPNTEAFFGQGTRLTVV.

CDR3: CASRNRDWEVHEQFF. The CDR3 DNA follows: TGTGCCAGCAGAAACCGGGACTGGGAGGTCCATGAGCAGTTCTTC. The V call is TRBV27, the J call TRBJ2-1; TRBD2 might be the D (6 bases). The germline CDR1 and CDR2 sequences are MNHEY and SMNVEV (reference sequence). The V end was cut by 6 bases, the J end by 8 bases, with 20 bases between. The CDR3 is made up of 15 amino acids.

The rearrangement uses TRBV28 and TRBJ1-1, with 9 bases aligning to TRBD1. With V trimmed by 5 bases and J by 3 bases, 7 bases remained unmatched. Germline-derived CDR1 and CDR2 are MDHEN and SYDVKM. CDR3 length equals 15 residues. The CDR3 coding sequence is TGTGCCAGCAGTCTGGTCTGGACAGGGGACACTGAAGCTTTCTTT. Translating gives CASSLVWTGDTEAFF.

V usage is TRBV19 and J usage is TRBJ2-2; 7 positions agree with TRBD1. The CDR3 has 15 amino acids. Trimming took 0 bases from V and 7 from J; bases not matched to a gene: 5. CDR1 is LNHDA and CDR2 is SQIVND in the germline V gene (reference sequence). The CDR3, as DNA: TGTGCCAGTAGTATAGAGACAGGGCTTGGCGGGGAGCTGTTTTTT. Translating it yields CASSIETGLGGELFF.

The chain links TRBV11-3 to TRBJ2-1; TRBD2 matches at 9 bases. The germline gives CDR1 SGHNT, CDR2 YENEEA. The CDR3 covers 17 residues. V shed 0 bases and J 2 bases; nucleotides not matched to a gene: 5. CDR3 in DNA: TGTGCCAGCAGCTTAGATCCGGCTAGCGGGACCTACAATGAGCAGTTCTTC. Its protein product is CASSLDPASGTYNEQFF.

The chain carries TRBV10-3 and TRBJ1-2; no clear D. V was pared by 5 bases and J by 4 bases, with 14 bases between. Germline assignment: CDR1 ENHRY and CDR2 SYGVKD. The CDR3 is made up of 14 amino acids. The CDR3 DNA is TGTGCCATCAGTCCCGGGAGGATCCGCTATGGCTACACCTTC. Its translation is CAISPGRIRYGYTF.

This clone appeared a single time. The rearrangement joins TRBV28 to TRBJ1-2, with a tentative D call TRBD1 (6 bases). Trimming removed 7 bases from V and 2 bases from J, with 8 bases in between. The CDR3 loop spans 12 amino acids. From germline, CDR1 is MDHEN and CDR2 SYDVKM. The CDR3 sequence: CASNQGNYGYTF. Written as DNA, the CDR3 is TGTGCCAGCAATCAGGGGAACTATGGCTACACCTTC.